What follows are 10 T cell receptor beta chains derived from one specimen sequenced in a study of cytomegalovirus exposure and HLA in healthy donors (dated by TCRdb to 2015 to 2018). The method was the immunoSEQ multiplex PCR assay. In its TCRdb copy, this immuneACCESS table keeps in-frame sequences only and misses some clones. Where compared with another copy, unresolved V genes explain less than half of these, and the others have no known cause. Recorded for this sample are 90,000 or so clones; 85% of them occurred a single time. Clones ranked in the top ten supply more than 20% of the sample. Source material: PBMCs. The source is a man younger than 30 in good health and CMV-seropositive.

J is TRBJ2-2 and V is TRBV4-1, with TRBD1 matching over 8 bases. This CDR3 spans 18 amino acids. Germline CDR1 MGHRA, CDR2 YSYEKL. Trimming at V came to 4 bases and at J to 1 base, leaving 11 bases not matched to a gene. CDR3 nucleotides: TGCGCCAGCAGCCCGAGAGCAGGGGGCGCGGGGAACACCGGGGAGCTGTTTTTT. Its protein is CASSPRAGGAGNTGELFF.

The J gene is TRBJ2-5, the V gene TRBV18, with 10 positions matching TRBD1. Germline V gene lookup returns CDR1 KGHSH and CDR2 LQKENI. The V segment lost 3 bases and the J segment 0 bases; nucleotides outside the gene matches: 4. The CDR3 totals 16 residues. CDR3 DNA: TGTGCCAGCTCACCCCCGGGACAGGGGTACCAAGAGACCCAGTACTTC. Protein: CASSPPGQGYQETQYF.

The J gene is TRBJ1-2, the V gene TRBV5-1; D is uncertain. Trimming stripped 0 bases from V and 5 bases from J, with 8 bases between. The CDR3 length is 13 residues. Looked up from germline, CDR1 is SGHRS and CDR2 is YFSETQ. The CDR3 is CASSLDPPYGYTF. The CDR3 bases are TGCGCCAGCAGCTTGGATCCTCCTTATGGCTACACCTTC.

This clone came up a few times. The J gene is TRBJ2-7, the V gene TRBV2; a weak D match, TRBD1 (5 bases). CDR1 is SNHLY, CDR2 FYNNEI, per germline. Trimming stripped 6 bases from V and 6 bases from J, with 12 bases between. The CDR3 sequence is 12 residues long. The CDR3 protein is CASSPDSREQYF. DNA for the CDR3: TGTGCCAGCAGCCCTGACAGTCGCGAGCAGTACTTC. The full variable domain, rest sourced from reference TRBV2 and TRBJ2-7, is EPEVTQTPSHQVTQMGQEVILRCVPISNHLYFYWYRQILGQKVEFLVSFYNNEISEKSEIFDDQFSVERPDGSNFTLKIRSTKLEDSAMYFCASSPDSREQYFGPGTRLTVT.

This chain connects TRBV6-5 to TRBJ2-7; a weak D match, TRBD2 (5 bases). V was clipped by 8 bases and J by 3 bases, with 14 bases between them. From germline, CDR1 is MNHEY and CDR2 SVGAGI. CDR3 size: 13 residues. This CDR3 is CASREGPYYEQYV. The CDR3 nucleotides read TGTGCCAGCCGGGAAGGGCCATACTACGAGCAGTACGTC.

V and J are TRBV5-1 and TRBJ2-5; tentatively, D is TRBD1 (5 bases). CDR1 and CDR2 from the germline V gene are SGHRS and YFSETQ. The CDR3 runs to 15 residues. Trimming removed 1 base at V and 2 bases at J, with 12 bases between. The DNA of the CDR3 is TGCGCCAGCAGCTTGCAGACAGACCAGCAAGAGACCCAGTACTTC. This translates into CASSLQTDQQETQYF.

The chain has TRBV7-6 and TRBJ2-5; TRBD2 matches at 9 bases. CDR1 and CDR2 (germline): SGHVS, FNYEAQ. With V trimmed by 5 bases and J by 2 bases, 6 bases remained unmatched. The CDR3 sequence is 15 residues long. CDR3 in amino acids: CASSLSGSGQETQYF. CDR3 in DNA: TGTGCCAGCAGCCTTAGCGGGAGTGGACAAGAGACCCAGTACTTC. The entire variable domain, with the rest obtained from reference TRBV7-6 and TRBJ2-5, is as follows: GAGVSQSPRYKVTKRGQDVALRCDPISGHVSLYWYRQALGQGPEFLTYFNYEAQQDKSGLPNDRFSAERPEGSISTLTIQRTEQRDSAMYRCASSLSGSGQETQYFGPGTRLLVL.

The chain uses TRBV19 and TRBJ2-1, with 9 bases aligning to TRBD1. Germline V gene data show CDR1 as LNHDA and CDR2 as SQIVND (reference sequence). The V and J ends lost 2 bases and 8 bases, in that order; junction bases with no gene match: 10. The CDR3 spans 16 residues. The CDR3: CASSIKGGTGHYEQFF. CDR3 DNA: TGTGCCAGTAGTATAAAGGGCGGGACAGGGCACTATGAGCAGTTCTTC. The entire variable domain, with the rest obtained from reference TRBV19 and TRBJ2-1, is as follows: DGGITQSPKYLFRKEGQNVTLSCEQNLNHDAMYWYRQDPGQGLRLIYYSQIVNDFQKGDIAEGYSVSREKKESFPLTVTSAQKNPTAFYLCASSIKGGTGHYEQFFGPGTRLTVL.

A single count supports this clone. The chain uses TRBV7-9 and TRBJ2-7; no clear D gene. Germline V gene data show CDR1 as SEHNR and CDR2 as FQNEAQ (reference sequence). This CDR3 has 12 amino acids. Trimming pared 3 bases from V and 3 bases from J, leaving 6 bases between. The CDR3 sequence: CASSFISYEQYF. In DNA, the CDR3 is TGTGCCAGCAGCTTTATCAGCTACGAGCAGTACTTC.

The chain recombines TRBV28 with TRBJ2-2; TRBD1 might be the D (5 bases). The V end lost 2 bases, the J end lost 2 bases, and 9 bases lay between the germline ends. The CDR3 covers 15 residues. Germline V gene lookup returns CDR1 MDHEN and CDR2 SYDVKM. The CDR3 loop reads CASSLGQGNTGELFF. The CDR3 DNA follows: TGTGCCAGCAGTTTAGGGCAGGGCAACACCGGGGAGCTGTTTTTT.